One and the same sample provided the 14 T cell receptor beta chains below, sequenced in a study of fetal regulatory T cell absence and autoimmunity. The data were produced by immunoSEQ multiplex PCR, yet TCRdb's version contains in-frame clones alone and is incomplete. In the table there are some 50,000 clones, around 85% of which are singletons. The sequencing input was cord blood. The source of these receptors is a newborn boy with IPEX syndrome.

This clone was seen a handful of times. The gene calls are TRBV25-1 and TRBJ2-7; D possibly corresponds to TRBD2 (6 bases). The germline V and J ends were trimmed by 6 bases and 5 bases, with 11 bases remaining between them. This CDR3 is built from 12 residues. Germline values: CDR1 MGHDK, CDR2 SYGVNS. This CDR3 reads CASSEGGNEQYF. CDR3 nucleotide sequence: TGTGCCAGCAGCGAGGGAGGAAACGAGCAGTACTTC.

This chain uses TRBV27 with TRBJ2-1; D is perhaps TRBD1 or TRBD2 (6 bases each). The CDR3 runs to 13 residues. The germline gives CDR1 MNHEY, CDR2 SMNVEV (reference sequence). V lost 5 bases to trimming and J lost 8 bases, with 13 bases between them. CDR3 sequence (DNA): TGTGCCAGCAGTCCCTTCGGGGGCCATGAGCAGTTCTTC. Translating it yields CASSPFGGHEQFF.

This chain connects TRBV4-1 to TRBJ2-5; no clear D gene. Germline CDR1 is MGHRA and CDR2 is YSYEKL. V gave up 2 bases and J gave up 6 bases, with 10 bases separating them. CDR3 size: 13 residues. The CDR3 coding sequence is TGCGCCAGCAGCCAACGGTTAGGGAAGACCCAGTACTTC. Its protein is CASSQRLGKTQYF.

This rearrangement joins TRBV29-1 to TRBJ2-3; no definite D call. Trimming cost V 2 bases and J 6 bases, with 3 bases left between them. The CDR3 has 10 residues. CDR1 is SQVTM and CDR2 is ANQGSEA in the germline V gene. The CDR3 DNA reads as TGCAGCGTTGAATATGATACGCAGTATTTT. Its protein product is CSVEYDTQYF.

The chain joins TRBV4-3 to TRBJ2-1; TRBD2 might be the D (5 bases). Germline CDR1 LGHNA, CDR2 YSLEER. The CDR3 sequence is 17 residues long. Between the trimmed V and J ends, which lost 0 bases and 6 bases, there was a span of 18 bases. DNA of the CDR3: TGCGCCAGCAGCCAAGAAGGGCTCCTCAGCGGCTCCAATGAGCAGTTCTTC. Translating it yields CASSQEGLLSGSNEQFF.

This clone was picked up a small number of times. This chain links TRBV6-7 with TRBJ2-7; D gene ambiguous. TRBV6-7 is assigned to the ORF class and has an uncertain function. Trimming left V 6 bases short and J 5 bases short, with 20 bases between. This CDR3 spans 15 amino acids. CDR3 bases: TGTGCCAGCAGAGAGGCTTTTTCTCCCTACCACGAGCAGTACTTC. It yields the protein CASREAFSPYHEQYF.

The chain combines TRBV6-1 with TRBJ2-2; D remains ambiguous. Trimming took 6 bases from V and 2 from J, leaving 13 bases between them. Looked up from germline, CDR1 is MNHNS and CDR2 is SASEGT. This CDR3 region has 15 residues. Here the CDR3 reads CASSARATNTGELFF. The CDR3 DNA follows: TGTGCCAGCAGCGCCCGGGCGACCAACACCGGGGAGCTGTTTTTT.

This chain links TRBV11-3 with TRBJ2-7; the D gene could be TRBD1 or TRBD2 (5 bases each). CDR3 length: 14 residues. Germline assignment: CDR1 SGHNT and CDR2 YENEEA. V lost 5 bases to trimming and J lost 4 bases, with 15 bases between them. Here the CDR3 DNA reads TGTGCCAGCAGCGCCCGGGACCGCGCATACGAGCAGTACTTC. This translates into CASSARDRAYEQYF.

The CDR3 DNA sequence: TGCGCCAGCAGCTTGGTGGCAGGGAGAGTTGTCGAGCAGTACTTC. Residues: CASSLVAGRVVEQYF. The chain employs TRBV5-1 and TRBJ2-7; D is perhaps TRBD1 or TRBD2 (5 bases each). The length of the CDR3 is 15 residues. The germline V gene has CDR1 SGHRS and CDR2 YFSETQ. With 0 bases removed from V and 6 bases from J, the gap between germline ends came to 16 bases.

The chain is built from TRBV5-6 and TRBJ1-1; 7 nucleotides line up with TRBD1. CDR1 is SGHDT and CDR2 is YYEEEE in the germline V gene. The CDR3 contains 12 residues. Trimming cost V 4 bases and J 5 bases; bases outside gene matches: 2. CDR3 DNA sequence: TGTGCCAGCAGCACAGGGGCTACTGAAGCTTTCTTT. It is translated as CASSTGATEAFF.

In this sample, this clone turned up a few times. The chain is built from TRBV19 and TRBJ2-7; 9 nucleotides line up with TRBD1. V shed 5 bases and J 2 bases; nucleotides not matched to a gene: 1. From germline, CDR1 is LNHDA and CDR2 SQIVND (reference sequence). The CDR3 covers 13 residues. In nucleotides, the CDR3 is TGTGCCAGTAGTCGACAGGGGGCCTACGAGCAGTACTTC. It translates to CASSRQGAYEQYF. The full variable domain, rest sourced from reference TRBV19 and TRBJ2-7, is DGGITQSPKYLFRKEGQNVTLSCEQNLNHDAMYWYRQDPGQGLRLIYYSQIVNDFQKGDIAEGYSVSREKKESFPLTVTSAQKNPTAFYLCASSRQGAYEQYFGPGTRLTVT.

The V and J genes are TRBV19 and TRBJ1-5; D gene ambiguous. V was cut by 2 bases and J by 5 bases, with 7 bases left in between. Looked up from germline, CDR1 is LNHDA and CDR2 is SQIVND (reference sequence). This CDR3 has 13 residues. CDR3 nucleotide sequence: TGTGCCAGTAGTATACGGCGGGATCAGCCCCAGCATTTT. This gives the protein CASSIRRDQPQHF.

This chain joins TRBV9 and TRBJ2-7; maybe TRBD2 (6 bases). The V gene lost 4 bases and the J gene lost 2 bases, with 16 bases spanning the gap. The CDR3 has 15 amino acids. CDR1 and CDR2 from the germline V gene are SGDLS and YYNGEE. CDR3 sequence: CASSPRRGDAYEQYF. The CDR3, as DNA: TGTGCCAGCAGCCCTAGGCGCGGGGACGCCTACGAGCAGTACTTC.

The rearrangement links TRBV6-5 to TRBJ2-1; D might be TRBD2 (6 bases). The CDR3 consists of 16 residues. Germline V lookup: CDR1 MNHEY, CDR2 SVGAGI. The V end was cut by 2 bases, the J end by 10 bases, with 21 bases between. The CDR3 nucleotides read TGTGCCAGCAGTTACGTCCGGGAGTACGCGCCGAGAGAGCAGTTCTTC. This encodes CASSYVREYAPREQFF.